The T cell receptor beta chain under discussion was sequenced for a study of blood T cell repertoires in COVID-19. Study background: Samples came from the United States, Italy and Spain, spanning acute and convalescent COVID-19.

All recovered Cohort 3 donors got two negative PCRs, got clearance, or saw symptom resolution. The CDR3 runs 16 residues. Germline V gives CDR1 SGHRS, CDR2 YFSETQ. V was pared by 0 bases and J by 0 bases, with 11 bases between. The repertoire was sequenced with immunoSEQ multiplex PCR; TCRdb's copy has only in-frame clones and lacks some. The table includes over 350,000 clones, around nine tenths detected once. The TCR sequence derives from a woman in her fifties or sixties who had recovered from COVID-19. Input material: PBMCs or T cells enriched from blood (not recorded which). The chain couples TRBV5-1 to TRBJ2-3; D might be TRBD1 (6 bases). The CDR3 nucleotides are TGCGCCAGCAGCTTGGGGGGGACAAGTAGCACAGATACGCAGTATTTT. Its translation is CASSLGGTSSTDTQYF.